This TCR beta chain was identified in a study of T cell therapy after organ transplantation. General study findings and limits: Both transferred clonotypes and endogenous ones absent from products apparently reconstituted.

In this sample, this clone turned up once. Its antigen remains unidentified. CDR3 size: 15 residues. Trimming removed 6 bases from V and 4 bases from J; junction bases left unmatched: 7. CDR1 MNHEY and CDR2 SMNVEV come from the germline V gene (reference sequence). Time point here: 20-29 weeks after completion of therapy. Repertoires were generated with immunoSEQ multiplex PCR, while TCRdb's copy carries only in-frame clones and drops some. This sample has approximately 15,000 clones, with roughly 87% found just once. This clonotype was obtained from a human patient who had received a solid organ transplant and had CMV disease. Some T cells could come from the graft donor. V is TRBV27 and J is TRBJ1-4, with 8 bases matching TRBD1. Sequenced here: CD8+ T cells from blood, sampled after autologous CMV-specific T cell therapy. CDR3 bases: TGTGCCAGCAGCCCCGAGACAGGGGATAATGAAAAACTGTTTTTT. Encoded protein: CASSPETGDNEKLFF.